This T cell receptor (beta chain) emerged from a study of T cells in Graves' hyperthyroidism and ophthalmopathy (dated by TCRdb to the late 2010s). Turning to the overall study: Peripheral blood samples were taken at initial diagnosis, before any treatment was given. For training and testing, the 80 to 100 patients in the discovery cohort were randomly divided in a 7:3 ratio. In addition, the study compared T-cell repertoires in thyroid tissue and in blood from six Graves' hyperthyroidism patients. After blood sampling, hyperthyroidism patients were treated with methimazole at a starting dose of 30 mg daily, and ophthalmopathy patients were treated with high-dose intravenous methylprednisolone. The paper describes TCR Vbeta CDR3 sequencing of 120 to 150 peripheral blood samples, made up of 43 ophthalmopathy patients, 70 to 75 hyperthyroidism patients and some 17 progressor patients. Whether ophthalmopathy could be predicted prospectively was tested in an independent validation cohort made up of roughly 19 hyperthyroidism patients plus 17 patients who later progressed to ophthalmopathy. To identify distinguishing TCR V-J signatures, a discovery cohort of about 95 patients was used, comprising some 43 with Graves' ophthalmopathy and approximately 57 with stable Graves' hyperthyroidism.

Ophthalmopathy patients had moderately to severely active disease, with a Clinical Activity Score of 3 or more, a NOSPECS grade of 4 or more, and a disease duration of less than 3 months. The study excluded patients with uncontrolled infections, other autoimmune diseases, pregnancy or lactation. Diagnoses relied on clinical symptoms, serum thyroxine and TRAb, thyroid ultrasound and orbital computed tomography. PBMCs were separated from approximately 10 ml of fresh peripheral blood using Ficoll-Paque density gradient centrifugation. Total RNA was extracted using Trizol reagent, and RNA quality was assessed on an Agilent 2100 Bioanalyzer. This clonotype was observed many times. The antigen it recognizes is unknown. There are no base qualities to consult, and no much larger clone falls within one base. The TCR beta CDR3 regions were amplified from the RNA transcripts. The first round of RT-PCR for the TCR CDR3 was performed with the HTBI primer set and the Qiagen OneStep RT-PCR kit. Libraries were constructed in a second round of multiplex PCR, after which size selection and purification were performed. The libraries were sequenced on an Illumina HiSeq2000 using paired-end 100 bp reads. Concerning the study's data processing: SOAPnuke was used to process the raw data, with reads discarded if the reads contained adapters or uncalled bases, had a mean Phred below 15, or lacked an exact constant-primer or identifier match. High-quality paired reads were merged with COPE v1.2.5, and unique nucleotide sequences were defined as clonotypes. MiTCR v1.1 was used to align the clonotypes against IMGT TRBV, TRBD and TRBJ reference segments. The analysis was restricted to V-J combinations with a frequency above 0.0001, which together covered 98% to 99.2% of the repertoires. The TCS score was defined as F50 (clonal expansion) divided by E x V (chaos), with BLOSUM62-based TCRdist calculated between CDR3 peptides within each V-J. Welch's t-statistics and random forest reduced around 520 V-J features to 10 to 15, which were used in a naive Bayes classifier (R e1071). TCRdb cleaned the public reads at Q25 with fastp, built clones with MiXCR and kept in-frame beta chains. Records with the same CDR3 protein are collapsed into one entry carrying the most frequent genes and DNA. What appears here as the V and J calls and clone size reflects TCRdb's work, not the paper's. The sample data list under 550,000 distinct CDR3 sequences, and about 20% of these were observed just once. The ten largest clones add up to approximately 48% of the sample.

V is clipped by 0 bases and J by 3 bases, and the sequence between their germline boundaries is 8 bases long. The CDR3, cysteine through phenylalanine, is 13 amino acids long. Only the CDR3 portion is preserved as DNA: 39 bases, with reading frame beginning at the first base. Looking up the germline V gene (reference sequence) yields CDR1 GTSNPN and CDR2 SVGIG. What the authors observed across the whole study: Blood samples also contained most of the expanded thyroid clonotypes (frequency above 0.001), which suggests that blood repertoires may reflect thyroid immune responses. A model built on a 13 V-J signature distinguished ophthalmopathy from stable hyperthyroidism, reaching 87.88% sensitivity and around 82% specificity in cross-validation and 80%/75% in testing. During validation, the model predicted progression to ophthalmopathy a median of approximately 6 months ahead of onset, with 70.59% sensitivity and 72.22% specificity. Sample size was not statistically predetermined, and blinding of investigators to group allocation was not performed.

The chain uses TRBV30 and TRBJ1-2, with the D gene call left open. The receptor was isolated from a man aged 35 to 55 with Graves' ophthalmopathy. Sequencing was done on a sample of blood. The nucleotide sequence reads TGTGCCTGGAGTGTAGGGTTCGACTATGGCTACACCTTC. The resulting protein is CAWSVGFDYGYTF.